This T cell receptor (beta chain) came from a study of blood T cells in healthy people across ages. For the second PCR, which ran for roughly 7 to 11 cycles, a sample-barcoded 5' primer and a J-beta primer mix were used. TCRdb reanalysed the 5' RACE reads using MiXCR and keeps one entry per CDR3 protein. The sample holds 750,000 to 850,000 distinct CDR3 sequences; 25% are singletons and the top ten take approximately 3.7%. Germline CDR1 SGHTS, CDR2 YDEGEE. The length of the CDR3 is 16 residues. This clonotype was seen a few times. Germline and junction disagree at one end, which may indicate a read error. This sample was shared with a second study, whose subject was T cells of mothers and their children. That report notes: Material was donated by three healthy Caucasian mothers and their six children. cDNA was made from all extracted RNA, about 1.5 ug per 15 ul. The study obtained over 8.5 million TCR beta CDR3 reads per mother and around 3 million per child. Related mother-child pairs shared slightly more overlap than unrelated pairs, but the difference was non-significant.

This clonotype originated in a boy between 5 and 17 years old in good health. J is TRBJ1-2 and V is TRBV5-8, with TRBD1 matching over 7 bases. The sequenced sample consisted of blood. CDR3 bases: TGTGCCAGCAGCTTGGAGACAGGGAACTTGGACTATGGCCACACCTTC. Its protein is CASSLETGNLDYGHTF.